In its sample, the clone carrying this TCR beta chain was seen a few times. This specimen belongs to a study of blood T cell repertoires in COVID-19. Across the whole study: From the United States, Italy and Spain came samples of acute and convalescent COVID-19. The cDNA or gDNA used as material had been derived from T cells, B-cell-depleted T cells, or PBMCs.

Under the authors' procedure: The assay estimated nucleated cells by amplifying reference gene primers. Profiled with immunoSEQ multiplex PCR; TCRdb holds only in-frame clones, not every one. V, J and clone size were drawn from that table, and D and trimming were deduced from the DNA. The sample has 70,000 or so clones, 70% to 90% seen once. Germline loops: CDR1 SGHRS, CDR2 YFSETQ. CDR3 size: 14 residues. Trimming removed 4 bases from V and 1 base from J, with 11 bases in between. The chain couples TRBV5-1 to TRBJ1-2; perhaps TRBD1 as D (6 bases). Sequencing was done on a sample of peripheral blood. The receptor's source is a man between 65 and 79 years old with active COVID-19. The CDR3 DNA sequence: TGCGCCAGCAGCACCTTACAGGGTAACTATGGCTACACCTTC. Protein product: CASSTLQGNYGYTF.